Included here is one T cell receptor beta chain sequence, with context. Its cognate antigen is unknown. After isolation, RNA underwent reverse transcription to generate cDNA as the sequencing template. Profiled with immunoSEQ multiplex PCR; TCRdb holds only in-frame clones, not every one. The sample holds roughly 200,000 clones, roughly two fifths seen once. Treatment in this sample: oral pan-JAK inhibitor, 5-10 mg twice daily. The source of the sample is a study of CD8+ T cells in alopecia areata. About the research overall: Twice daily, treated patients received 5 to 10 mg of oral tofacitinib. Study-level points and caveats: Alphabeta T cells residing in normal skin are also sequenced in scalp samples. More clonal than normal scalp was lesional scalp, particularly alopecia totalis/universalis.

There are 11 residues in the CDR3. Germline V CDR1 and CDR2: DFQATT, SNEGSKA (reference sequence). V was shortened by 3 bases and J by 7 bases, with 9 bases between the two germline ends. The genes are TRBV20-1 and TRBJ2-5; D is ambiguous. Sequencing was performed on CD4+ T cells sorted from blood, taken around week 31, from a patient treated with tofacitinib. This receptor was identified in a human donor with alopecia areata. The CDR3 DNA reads TGCAGTGCTAGGACTCCCACGACCCAGTACTTC. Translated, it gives CSARTPTTQYF.